The T cell receptor (beta chain) described here comes from a study of CD8 T cells in ankylosing spondylitis. Study findings and constraints: The clones that were linked to disease were reported to be significantly enriched in matched synovial fluid samples from ankylosing spondylitis patients.

Quantitative barcoded 5'-RACE was used to prepare TCR beta libraries. TCRdb used MiXCR to reprocess the 5' RACE reads, holding one entry per CDR3 protein. The sample lists 240,000 or so distinct CDR3 sequences, around 9.2% occurring once. This clonotype was seen only a few times. The antigen is undetermined. Germline CDR1 is SGHTA and CDR2 is FQGNSA. The CDR3 spans 16 residues. V lost 3 bases, J lost 7 bases, and 10 bases stayed unmatched. This receptor was identified in a male donor with ankylosing spondylitis or in good health (not recorded which). This chain uses TRBV7-2 with TRBJ2-2; TRBD1 matches at 8 bases. Sequences were obtained from blood, either unsorted or a sorted T cell fraction (not recorded which). The CDR3 region has the DNA TGTGCCAGCAGCTTCCATCGACAGGGGAGGAGCGGGGAGCTGTTTTTT. It codes for CASSFHRQGRSGELFF.